This TCR beta chain is from a study of T cells expressing NK-cell markers. CDR3 length equals 11 residues. CDR1 and CDR2 from the germline V gene are LGHDT and YNNKEL (reference sequence). From the 5' RACE reads, TCRdb lists one entry per CDR3 protein and no DNA. Its listing shows about 460,000 distinct CDR3 sequences. The V gene is TRBV3-1, the J gene TRBJ2-4. Sequenced material: blood T cells: a sorted CD56 or NKG2C T cell subset, CD4+ or CD8+ T cells, or bulk PBMC T cells (not recorded which). The source of this sequence is a woman between 50 and 59 years old in good health. The CDR3 region is CASSQGDIQYF.